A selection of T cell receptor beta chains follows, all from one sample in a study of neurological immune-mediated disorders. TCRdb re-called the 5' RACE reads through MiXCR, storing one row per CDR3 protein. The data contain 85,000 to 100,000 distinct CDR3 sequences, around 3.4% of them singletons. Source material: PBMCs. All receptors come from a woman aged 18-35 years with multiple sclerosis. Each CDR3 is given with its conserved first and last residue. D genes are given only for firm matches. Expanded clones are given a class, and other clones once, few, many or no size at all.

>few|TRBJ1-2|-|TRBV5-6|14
TGTGCCAGCAGCTTAGGCAGGGTTAACTATGGCTACACCTTC
CASSLGRVNYGYTF
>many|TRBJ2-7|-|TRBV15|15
TGTGCCACCAGCAGAGATCTTGTTAAGTCTCACGAGCAGTACTTC
CATSRDLVKSHEQYF
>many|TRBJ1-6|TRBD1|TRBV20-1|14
TGCAGTGCTAGAGAAGGGGGCTCCGCCTCACCCCTCCACTTT
CSAREGGSASPLHF
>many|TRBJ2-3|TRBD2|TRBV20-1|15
TGCAGTGCTGGCGGACTAGCGGCTAGCACAGATACGCAGTATTTT
CSAGGLAASTDTQYF
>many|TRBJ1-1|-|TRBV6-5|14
TGTGCCAGCAGTTACTGGGTGGGGAAAACTGAAGCTTTCTTT
CASSYWVGKTEAFF
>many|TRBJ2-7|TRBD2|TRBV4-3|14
TGCGCCAGCAGCCAAGGACTAGCGGGACCCCAGCAGTACTTC
CASSQGLAGPQQYF
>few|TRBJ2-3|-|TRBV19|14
TGTGCCAGTAGTATCGACAGTAGCACAGATACGCAGTATTTT
CASSIDSSTDTQYF
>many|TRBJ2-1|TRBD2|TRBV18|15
TGTGCCAGCTCACCACCAGCGGGAGTGCGAAATGAGCAGTTCTTC
CASSPPAGVRNEQFF
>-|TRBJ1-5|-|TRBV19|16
TGTGCCAGTAGTTCATGGACGGGTTATAGCAATCAGCCCCAGCATTTT
CASSSWTGYSNQPQHF
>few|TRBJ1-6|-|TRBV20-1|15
TGCAGTGCCCCGTCACGGGGACTCTATAATTCACCCCTCCACTTT
CSAPSRGLYNSPLHF
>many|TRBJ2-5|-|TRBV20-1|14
TGCAGTGCTAGAGATGTGGGGTTTCAAGAGACCCAGTACTTC
CSARDVGFQETQYF
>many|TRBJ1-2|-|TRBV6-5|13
TGTGCCAGCAGCCCCTTGGACGGCTATGGCTACACCTTC
CASSPLDGYGYTF
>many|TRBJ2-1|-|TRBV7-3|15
TGTGCCAGCAGCCTTAGCGGAACCTCCTACAATGAGCAGTTCTTC
CASSLSGTSYNEQFF
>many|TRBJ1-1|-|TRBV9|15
TGTGCCAGCAGCGTTTCGACAGCTTTTAACACTGAAGCTTTCTTT
CASSVSTAFNTEAFF
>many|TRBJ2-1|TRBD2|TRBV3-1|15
TGTGCCAGCAGCCAGACTAGCAGGAACTACAATGAGCAGTTCTTC
CASSQTSRNYNEQFF
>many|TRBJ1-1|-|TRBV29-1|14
TGCAGCGTTGATGGGCCCTCGGGGGGGACTGAAGCTTTCTTT
CSVDGPSGGTEAFF
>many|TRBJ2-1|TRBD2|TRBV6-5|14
TGTGCCAGCAGACGGCGGGAGGGCTTTAGTGAGCAGTTCTTC
CASRRREGFSEQFF
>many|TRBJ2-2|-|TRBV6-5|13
TGTGCCAGCAGTTACTCGACCACCGGGGAGCTGTTTTTT
CASSYSTTGELFF
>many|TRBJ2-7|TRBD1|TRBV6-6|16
TGTGCCAGCAGTACTCTGACAGGGGGATCTCCCTACGAGCAGTACTTC
CASSTLTGGSPYEQYF
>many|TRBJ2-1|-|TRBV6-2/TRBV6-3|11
TGTGCCAGCAGCCGCGCCAATGAGCAGTTCTTC
CASSRANEQFF
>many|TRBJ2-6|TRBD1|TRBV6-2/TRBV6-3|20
TGTGCCAGCAGTTCTTCCGGGACAGCCAAAACTTACTCTGGGGCCAACGTCCTGACTTTC
CASSSSGTAKTYSGANVLTF
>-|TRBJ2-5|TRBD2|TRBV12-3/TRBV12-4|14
TGTGCCAGCAGTTTGCGGGGGTTTGGGGAGACCCAGTACTTC
CASSLRGFGETQYF
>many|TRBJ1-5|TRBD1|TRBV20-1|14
TGCAGTGCCTCGTCCCGGGACAGGGTCCAGCCCCAGCATTTT
CSASSRDRVQPQHF
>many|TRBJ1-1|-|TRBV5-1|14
TGCGCCAGCAGATCTGCGGGCGTGAACACTGAAGCTTTCTTT
CASRSAGVNTEAFF
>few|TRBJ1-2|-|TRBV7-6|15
TGTGCCAGCAGCTTAGCGGGGTCGTCAGGGCATGGCTACACCTTC
CASSLAGSSGHGYTF
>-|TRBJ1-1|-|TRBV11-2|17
TGTGCCAGCAGCTTTAAGACAATCCCCCTTTTGAACACTGAAGCTTTCTTT
CASSFKTIPLLNTEAFF
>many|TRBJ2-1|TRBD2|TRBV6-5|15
TGTGCCAGCAGTCGGCGCGGGAGCTTTGGGAATGAGCAGTTCTTC
CASSRRGSFGNEQFF
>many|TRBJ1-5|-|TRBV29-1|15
TGCAGCGTTAGGGACGGCTTTCTCGGCAATCAGCCCCAGCATTTT
CSVRDGFLGNQPQHF
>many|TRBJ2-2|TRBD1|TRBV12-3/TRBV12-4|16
TGTGCCAGCAGTTCCGGACAGGGGGCTCTCACCGGGGAGCTGTTTTTT
CASSSGQGALTGELFF
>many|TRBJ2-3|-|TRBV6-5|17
TGTGCCAGCAGCCCAGGACTGGGCGGGCTCCGCACAGATACGCAGTATTTT
CASSPGLGGLRTDTQYF
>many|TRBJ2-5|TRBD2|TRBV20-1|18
TGCAGTGCTCCTCTCGGACTAGCGGGAGGGTGGTACCAAGAGACCCAGTACTTC
CSAPLGLAGGWYQETQYF
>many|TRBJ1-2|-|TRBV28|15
TGTGCCAGCAGCGAAGGGTCAGGGGATGACTATGGCTACACCTTC
CASSEGSGDDYGYTF
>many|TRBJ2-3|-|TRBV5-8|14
TGTGCCAGCAGCTTCGGAGGGATCGCCGATACGCAGTATTTT
CASSFGGIADTQYF
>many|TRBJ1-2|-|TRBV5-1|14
TGCGCCAGCAGCTTGGAAACGGCCCTTGCTGGCTACACCTTC
CASSLETALAGYTF
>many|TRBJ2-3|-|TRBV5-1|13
TGCGCCAGCAGCCTAGACGCCACAGATACGCAGTATTTT
CASSLDATDTQYF
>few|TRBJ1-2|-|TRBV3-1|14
TGTGCCAGCAGCCAAGGTAGGACGAGAAGGGGCTACACCTTC
CASSQGRTRRGYTF
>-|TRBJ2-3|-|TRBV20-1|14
TGCAGTGCTAACCGGGGCGGGGGCGCAGATACGCAGTATTTT
CSANRGGGADTQYF
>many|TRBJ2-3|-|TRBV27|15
TGTGCCAGCAGTTTGGGTACAGTCCGCACAGATACGCAGTATTTT
CASSLGTVRTDTQYF
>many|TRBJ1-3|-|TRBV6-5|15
TGTGCCAGCAGTTACTCCGGCTACTCTGGAAACACCATATATTTT
CASSYSGYSGNTIYF
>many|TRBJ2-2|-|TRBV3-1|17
TGTGCCAGCAGCCAATTAAGCGTGGCCTCGAACACCGGGGAGCTGTTTTTT
CASSQLSVASNTGELFF
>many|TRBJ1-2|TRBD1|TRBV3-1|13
TGTGCCAGCCGTTCGACAGGGAGAAATGGCTACACCTTC
CASRSTGRNGYTF
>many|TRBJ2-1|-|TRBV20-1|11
TGCAGTGCTAGAAGTTACAATGAGCAGTTCTTC
CSARSYNEQFF
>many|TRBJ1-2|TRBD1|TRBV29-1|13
TGCAGCGTGGCGACAGGGTCTTTCCATGGCTACACCTTC
CSVATGSFHGYTF